This T cell receptor (beta chain) originates from a study of shared clonotypes between healthy human individuals (dated by TCRdb to the early 2020s). Looking at the study overall: The cohort included a few men and a couple of women between 18 and 49 years of age. For each donor, CD4 naive and CD4 memory were each given three plates, CD8 naive was given two plates, and CD8 memory was given one plate. To estimate repertoire size and how much clonotypes are shared between individuals, the study performed deep sequencing of blood TCR repertoires from roughly five healthy adults. Libraries were prepared and TCR repertoires were sequenced by different laboratories using diverse techniques, in order to increase sequencing depth and limit assay-specific biases. Leukapheresis yielded between about 0.94 and 10 billion PBMCs per donor.

Sequences MDHEN (CDR1) and SYDVKM (CDR2) are obtained from the germline V gene. From the cysteine up to the phenylalanine, the CDR3 has a length of 15 residues. The CDR3 DNA has 45 bases and is translated from base 1. The germline ends are 8 bases apart after V is trimmed by 1 base and J by 2 bases. The donors were healthy, HIV-negative adults who had no recently reported acute infections or vaccinations. Every donor was a Caucasian adult residing in Nashville, Tennessee, USA. Magnetic negative selection was used to enrich CD4+ T cells, after which naive cells were positively selected on CD45RA and the negative fraction became the memory subset. Blood was collected by leukapheresis, and PBMCs were isolated by Ficoll-Histopaque density gradient centrifugation and then cryopreserved in liquid nitrogen vapor phase. Purity and quantity of every magnetically sorted T cell population were checked by analytical flow cytometry. Genomic DNA was isolated from each sorted fraction and quantified by UV absorbance on a Nanodrop 2000c.

Using the deep immunoSEQ assay, TCR CDR3 regions were amplified from genomic DNA by multiplex PCR. Extracted genomic DNA from each cell subset was spread evenly across all wells of several immunoSEQ 96-well plates, with each plate serving as a replicate. For sorted subsets, each replicate PCR was loaded with roughly 190 ng genomic DNA, equivalent to 30,000 or so T cell genomes. Purified libraries were quantified with a Qubit 3.0 fluorometer, sized on a Bioanalyzer 2100, and re-quantified with the KAPA Library Quantification kit. Each immunoSEQ 96-well plate was sequenced on its own single-read 150-cycle Illumina NextSeq 550 flow cell. Regarding the original processing steps: Because only junctional sequences without quality scores were contained in the immunoSEQ output, filtering matching that applied to full-length reads could not be performed. To assign V/J genes and CDR3, sequences were annotated using PyIR, a Python wrapper for IgBLAST v1.9, with IMGT germline references. Any read was removed if the V/J assignment was weak (E-value above 1e-6), the CDR3 was missing, or the read contained stop codons, out-of-frame junctions, or ambiguous translated residues. V3J clonotypes were defined as sequences sharing an identical inferred V gene, J gene, and CDR3 amino acid sequence. Percentage overlap between repertoires was computed as shared unique clonotypes divided by the size of the smaller repertoire. Richness of each repertoire was evaluated using RTK rarefaction, the Chao1 estimator, and Recon v2.1 estimates of unobserved clonotypes. For all TCRbeta clonotypes obtained by the gDNA method from four donors, generation probabilities were computed with OLGA. TCRdb obtained this table from immuneACCESS and retained in-frame rearrangements with V and J assigned. These tables miss some clones; where compared with another copy, unresolved V genes account for less than half of the shortfall, and the remainder is unexplained. V, J and clone size are taken as reported in that table, and D and trimming were inferred from the DNA itself. This sample comprises some 1.4 million clones, roughly 96% of them detected only once. The leading ten clones occupy approximately 1.2% of the sample.

Concerning this clone itself: Its target antigen remains unknown. There are no base qualities to consult, and no much larger clone falls within one base.

Broad study findings and their caveats: The genetic and exposure-history diversity represented was limited by the small number of donors. Pairwise subsampling led to the expectation that sequencing depth would affect the degree of clonotype sharing among donors. Around 5% of naive CD4, 3.5% of naive CD8, 2.3% of memory CD4, and 0.4% of memory CD8 clonotypes were shared across four donors. Sampling was restricted to blood, and TCR repertoires in tissue are likely to differ from TCR repertoires in blood. Compared with non-shared clonotypes, the clonotypes found in all four sorted-subset donors had higher generation probabilities. Incomplete sequencing was indicated by rarefaction of sorted-subset datasets, despite the large sequencing depth. Larger estimated clonotype richness was generally found for naive subsets than for memory subsets.

This chain is built from TRBV28 and TRBJ2-2; the D gene identity is not certain. The material sequenced was naive CD4+ T cells sorted from blood. The cell subset or site label corresponds to: CD45RA+ positively selected. The receptor comes from a young man in good health. The bases read TGTGCCAGCAGTTTATCCCTGGGTAACACCGGGGAGCTGTTTTTT. Its product reads: CASSLSLGNTGELFF.